The TCR beta chain under discussion was sequenced for a study of cytomegalovirus exposure and HLA in healthy donors. In germline, CDR1 is SGHAT, CDR2 FQNNGV. The CDR3 length is 15 residues. V was pared by 2 bases and J by 5 bases, with 13 bases between. Primers for the PCR totalled 60 Vbeta and 13 Jbeta. Sequencing used immunoSEQ multiplex PCR; TCRdb keeps in-frame clones, though not all of them. The sample carries some 100,000 clones, about 70% recorded once. The sequence came from a human donor in good health. Material for sequencing was PBMCs. The rearrangement joins TRBV11-2 to TRBJ1-5, with a possible D match to TRBD1 (5 bases). The DNA of the CDR3 is TGTGCCAGCAGCTTATCCATGGGGCAGGATCAGCCCCAGCATTTT. This encodes CASSLSMGQDQPQHF.